This TCR beta chain is from a study of T cells after yellow fever vaccination (dated by TCRdb to the late 2010s). For the wider study: The SMART-Seq v4 Ultra Low Input RNA kit was used to prepare libraries from fractions with low cell numbers. To follow T-cell clones before and after primary and booster YFV17D yellow fever vaccination, bulk TCR alpha and beta repertoires were sequenced over time. Two healthy male donors, one aged 18 to 29 and one aged 30 to 40 years, were included in the cohort. Blood was drawn at multiple timepoints before and after primary and secondary immunization, with bulk PBMC replicates and cell subsets isolated. The full study reports these points: The secondary T-cell response was weaker than the primary response but faster, peaking on day 5 instead of day 15. A small share of clonotypes occurred in both CD4 and CD8 compartments, likely arising from convergent recombination. After the booster, most of the clones that had expanded following primary vaccination were detected again (96% of CD4 and 80% to 90% of CD8), which suggests that memory was broadly maintained. Because abundant contaminating clonotypes from the bulk population could be contained in FACS-sorted repertoires, computational filtering was required. Only a couple of donors were included in the study, so the extent to which the findings can be generalized is limited.

Reading the label with the study, this specimen's treatment or condition is: live attenuated yellow fever vaccine strain. A standard Ficoll-Paque protocol was used to isolate PBMCs from peripheral blood. CD4 and CD8 T-cell fractions were isolated with Dynabeads CD4 and CD8 positive selection kits. TriZol was used to extract RNA from bulk PBMCs, from CD4 and CD8 fractions, and from dextramer-positive and dextramer-negative fractions. This clonotype was seen ten or more times. There is no known antigen for this receptor. Nothing much larger sits one base from this clone, and base qualities are not available. TCR cDNA was synthesized by 5'RACE template switching, through which a universal primer site and unique molecular identifiers were introduced. Priming for cDNA synthesis came from both the TCR alpha and TCR beta constant segments. Library amplification used two PCR steps, and the second PCR step added sample barcodes and sequencing adapters. Libraries were sequenced on Illumina HiSeq 2500 (2x100 bp) or NovaSeq (2x150 bp). The paper's data handling went like this. Demultiplexing of reads and collapsing into UMI consensus sequences were performed with MIGEC, and V(D)J alignment was carried out with MiXCR. Vaccine-responding clonotypes were defined with edgeR using replicate PBMC samples, requiring FDR below 0.01 and a log2 fold change above 5 up to day 15. Each bulk clonotype received a CD4 or CD8 identity based on whether the sequenced CD4 or CD8 repertoire contained that clonotype at higher abundance. Using fastp at Q25 and MiXCR, TCRdb reprocessed the public reads and kept productive beta chains. CDR3 protein sequences are deduplicated, and each keeps its most common genes and DNA. For this entry, the V and J calls and clone size follow TCRdb and not the study's own pipeline. The sample table lists more than 55,000 distinct CDR3 sequences, 6.5% to 9% of them with a count of one. The ten top clones hold 35% to 40% of the sample.

Based on the germline V gene, the CDR1 and CDR2 sequences are MNHEY and SVGAGI. V trim: 5 bases; J trim: 2 bases; unmatched bases: 2. The CDR3 starts with the cysteine, ends with the phenylalanine, and has 13 residues. The CDR3 DNA has 39 bases and is translated from base 1. The clonotype originates from a man younger than 45 who received the YFV17D yellow fever vaccine. Specimen: CD8+ T cells sorted from PBMCs, collected 15 days after the yellow fever booster vaccination. The sequence links TRBV6-5 to TRBJ1-1, and 7 junction bases match TRBD1. The bases are TGTGCCAGCAGTCGACAGGGAAACACTGAAGCTTTCTTT. This sequence encodes CASSRQGNTEAFF.